These 3 T cell receptor beta chains originate from one sample sequenced in a study of T cells in Graves' hyperthyroidism and ophthalmopathy. Researchers amplified the TCR beta CDR3 regions from RNA transcripts. HTBI primers were used for first-round RT-PCR of the TCR CDR3. One entry per CDR3 protein, called by TCRdb with MiXCR from the multiplex PCR reads. Of over 200,000 distinct CDR3 sequences in the sample, roughly 18% were seen once. Sequencing was done on a sample of blood. The receptor set was obtained from a man aged 50-60 years with Graves' hyperthyroidism.

The chain has TRBV9 and TRBJ1-1, with TRBD1 as a possible D gene (5 bases). Per the germline V gene, CDR1 is SGDLS and CDR2 is YYNGEE. The CDR3 is made up of 15 amino acids. V was trimmed by 2 bases and J by 0 bases, leaving 11 bases between them. The CDR3 spells CASSVGPFMNTEAFF. CDR3 bases: TGTGCCAGCAGCGTGGGACCTTTCATGAACACTGAAGCTTTCTTT. Variable domain in full (rest from reference TRBV9 and TRBJ1-1): DSGVTQTPKHLITATGQRVTLRCSPRSGDLSVYWYQQSLDQGLQFLIQYYNGEERAKGNILERFSAQQFPDLHSELNLSSLELGDSALYFCASSVGPFMNTEAFFGQGTRLTVV.

The gene calls are TRBV4-1 and TRBJ2-5, with TRBD2 identical over 10 bases. Germline lookup yields CDR1 MGHRA and CDR2 YSYEKL. There are 16 residues in the CDR3. Trimming cost V 4 bases and J 3 bases; bases outside gene matches: 8. Here the CDR3 reads CASSPIRLAGKETQYF. CDR3 coding DNA: TGCGCCAGCAGCCCGATTAGACTAGCGGGTAAAGAGACCCAGTACTTC.

This clonotype was found many times. The rearrangement uses TRBV7-8 and TRBJ2-5; possible D gene TRBD2, 5 bases. The CDR3 sequence is 14 residues long. The V gene lost 5 bases and the J gene lost 5 bases, with 15 bases spanning the gap. Per germline, CDR1 SGHVS and CDR2 FQNEAQ. CDR3 residues: CASSPKRIPETQYF. The CDR3 DNA sequence: TGTGCCAGCAGCCCCAAGCGGATCCCGGAGACCCAGTACTTC. The entire variable domain, with the rest obtained from reference TRBV7-8 and TRBJ2-5, is as follows: GAGVSQSPRYKVAKRGQDVALRCDPISGHVSLFWYQQALGQGPEFLTYFQNEAQLDKSGLPSDRFFAERPEGSVSTLKIQRTQQEDSAVYLCASSPKRIPETQYFGPGTRLLVL.